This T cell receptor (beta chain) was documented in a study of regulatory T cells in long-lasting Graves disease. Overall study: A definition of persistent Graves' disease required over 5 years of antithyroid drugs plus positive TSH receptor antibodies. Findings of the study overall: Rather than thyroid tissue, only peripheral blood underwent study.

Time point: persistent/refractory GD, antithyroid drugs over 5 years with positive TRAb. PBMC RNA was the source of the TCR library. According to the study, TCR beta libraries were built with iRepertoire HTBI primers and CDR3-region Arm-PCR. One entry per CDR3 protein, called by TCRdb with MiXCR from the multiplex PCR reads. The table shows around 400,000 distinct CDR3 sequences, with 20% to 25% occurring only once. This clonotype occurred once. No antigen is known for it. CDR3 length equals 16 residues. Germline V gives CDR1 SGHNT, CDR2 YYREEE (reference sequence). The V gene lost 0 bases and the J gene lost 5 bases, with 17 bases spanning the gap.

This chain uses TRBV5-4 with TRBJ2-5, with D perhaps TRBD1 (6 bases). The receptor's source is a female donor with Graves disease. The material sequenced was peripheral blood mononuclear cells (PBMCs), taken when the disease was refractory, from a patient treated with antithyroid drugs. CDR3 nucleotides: TGTGCCAGCAGCTTGGCCCCAGGGGCCCAAGTGGAGACCCAGTACTTC. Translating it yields CASSLAPGAQVETQYF.